One sample yielded the 6 T cell receptor beta chains listed below, sequenced in a study of blood T cell repertoires in COVID-19. TCRdb's table, derived via immunoSEQ multiplex PCR, lists solely in-frame clones and lacks some. Of about 120,000 clones listed, 85% to 90% are singletons. Sequenced sample: peripheral blood. The origin of the receptors is a woman in her sixties or seventies with COVID-19, enrolled during active disease.

V usage is TRBV7-9 and J usage is TRBJ1-2, with 7 positions matching TRBD1. From germline, CDR1 is SEHNR and CDR2 FQNEAQ (reference sequence). This CDR3 has 15 amino acids. Unmatched junction bases numbered 14, after V lost 5 bases and J lost 8 bases. CDR3 protein: CASSPSTGSGVGYTF. The CDR3 region has the DNA TGTGCCAGCAGCCCGTCGACAGGGTCGGGTGTAGGCTACACCTTC.

V is TRBV2 and J is TRBJ2-2, with 11 bases matching TRBD2. Germline CDR1 SNHLY, CDR2 FYNNEI. CDR3 length: 16 amino acids. The J segment lost 4 bases and the V segment lost 5 bases, leaving 6 bases of the junction unmatched. CDR3 coding DNA: TGTGCCAGCAGTAAGACTAGCGGGGAGTCCACCGGGGAGCTGTTTTTT. Translating gives CASSKTSGESTGELFF.

V and J are TRBV7-3 and TRBJ2-5, with 10 bases identical to TRBD2. This CDR3 has 13 amino acids. Germline CDR1 and CDR2: SGHTA and FQGTGA. V dropped 5 bases and J dropped 5; count of bases not matched to a gene: 2. In DNA form, the CDR3 reads TGTGCCAGCAGCCTACTAGCGGGGGAGACCCAGTACTTC. It yields the protein CASSLLAGETQYF.

This clone occurred once. This chain links TRBV7-9 with TRBJ1-5; 7 nucleotides match TRBD1. The germline V gene encodes CDR1 SEHNR and CDR2 FQNEAQ (reference sequence). The CDR3 runs 15 residues. The trim removed 4 bases at V and 7 bases at J, leaving 10 bases unmatched. In DNA form, the CDR3 reads TGTGCCAGCAGCTCGGGGACAGCGAAGGGGCAGCCCCAGCATTTT. It specifies CASSSGTAKGQPQHF.

The chain recombines TRBV7-2 with TRBJ1-1, with 7 nucleotides matching TRBD1. This CDR3 is 18 amino acids long. The trim removed 1 base at V and 1 base at J, leaving 12 bases unmatched. Germline V gene data show CDR1 as SGHTA and CDR2 as FQGNSA. This chain's CDR3 is CASSLVGYYRGANTEAFF. DNA of the CDR3: TGTGCCAGCAGCTTAGTAGGCTATTACAGGGGAGCGAACACTGAAGCTTTCTTT.

The V and J genes are TRBV27 and TRBJ2-1, with 9 bases identical to TRBD1. J lost 8 bases, V lost 4 bases, and 6 bases had no gene match. The CDR3 is 14 residues long. Germline CDR1 MNHEY, CDR2 SMNVEV (reference sequence). The CDR3 sequence: CASSYRTGAYEQFF. Written as DNA, the CDR3 is TGTGCCAGCAGTTACAGGACAGGGGCTTATGAGCAGTTCTTC.